One sample yielded the 11 T cell receptor beta chains listed below, sequenced in a study of blood T cell repertoires in COVID-19. Some clones are missing from TCRdb's copy, which holds only in-frame ones; the method was immunoSEQ multiplex PCR. Of 90,000 to 100,000 clones listed, 70% to 85% are singletons. The source material was peripheral blood. The receptors were sampled from a woman in her sixties in a cohort sampled during active or convalescent COVID-19.

The chain couples TRBV5-6 to TRBJ1-2; D is unclear. Germline values: CDR1 SGHDT, CDR2 YYEEEE. Trimming took off 0 bases at V and 8 bases at J, with 14 bases between the two ends. The CDR3 totals 14 residues. CDR3 bases: TGTGCCAGCAGCTTGGTTGGGCCCCGAGGGGGCTACACCTTC. Translated, it gives CASSLVGPRGGYTF.

The V and J genes are TRBV5-1 and TRBJ1-3; D uncertain. V lost 4 bases and J lost 0, with 14 bases in between. Germline loops: CDR1 SGHRS, CDR2 YFSETQ. This CDR3 spans 16 amino acids. CDR3 in amino acids: CASSRTGVSSGNTIYF. Here the CDR3 DNA reads TGCGCCAGCAGCCGAACCGGGGTCAGCTCTGGAAACACCATATATTTT.

This clone was detected once. The chain joins TRBV7-9 to TRBJ1-2; TRBD1 matches 7 bases. Germline loops: CDR1 SEHNR, CDR2 FQNEAQ (reference sequence). The CDR3 consists of 13 residues. The ends lost 2 bases at V and 8 bases at J; junction bases unmatched: 5. The CDR3 protein is CASSLSQGLGYTF. The DNA for the CDR3 is TGTGCCAGCAGCTTATCACAGGGGCTGGGCTACACCTTC.

V and J are TRBV18 and TRBJ1-2; D uncertain. Trimming removed 0 bases from V and 2 bases from J, with 7 bases in between. There are 14 residues in the CDR3. Germline V gene sequence: CDR1 KGHSH, CDR2 LQKENI. The CDR3 loop is CASSPPEGNYGYTF. The CDR3 DNA is TGTGCCAGCTCACCACCCGAGGGCAACTATGGCTACACCTTC.

The chain combines TRBV19 with TRBJ2-5; 8 bases are shared with TRBD1. CDR3 length: 15 amino acids. The V gene's germline CDR1 is LNHDA and CDR2 SQIVND (reference sequence). The junction had 7 bases not matched to a gene; V was cut back by 1 base and J by 6 bases. CDR3: CASSIGPGGGQTQYF. The CDR3 nucleotides are TGTGCCAGTAGTATAGGACCAGGGGGCGGACAGACCCAGTACTTC.

The J gene is TRBJ2-1, the V gene TRBV9; TRBD1 matches at 8 bases. This CDR3 has 15 residues. Germline assignment: CDR1 SGDLS and CDR2 YYNGEE. The V gene end was trimmed by 0 bases and the J gene end by 4 bases; junction bases not matched to a gene: 3. CDR3 nucleotide sequence: TGTGCCAGCAGCGTAGAGGGACAGGATTACAATGAGCAGTTCTTC. Protein sequence: CASSVEGQDYNEQFF.

The count of this clone is one. The chain uses TRBV28 and TRBJ1-5; weak D call: TRBD1 (6 bases). Trimming left V 3 bases short and J 3 bases short, with 12 bases between. This CDR3 contains 15 residues. Germline V gene sequence: CDR1 MDHEN, CDR2 SYDVKM. CDR3 DNA: TGTGCCAGCAGTTTCTCAGGGGCTTTCAATCAGCCCCAGCATTTT. Protein: CASSFSGAFNQPQHF. Using reference TRBV28 and TRBJ1-5 for the parts outside the CDR3, the full variable domain is DVKVTQSSRYLVKRTGEKVFLECVQDMDHENMFWYRQDPGLGLRLIYFSYDVKMKEKGDIPEGYSVSREKKERFSLILESASTNQTSMYLCASSFSGAFNQPQHFGDGTRLSIL.

This clone was found a few times. Other DNA sequences from this sample encode an identical CDR3 as well. J is TRBJ1-1 and V is TRBV5-1, with D possibly matching TRBD1 (6 bases). From germline, CDR1 is SGHRS and CDR2 YFSETQ. CDR3 length equals 13 residues. V was clipped by 1 base and J by 4 bases, with 8 bases between them. The CDR3 nucleotides read TGCGCCAGCAGCTTGACCAGGGGCACTGAAGCTTTCTTT. This codes for CASSLTRGTEAFF.

This clone was detected only a few times. The rearrangement links TRBV7-2 to TRBJ1-4; 8 bases match TRBD1. Germline V gives CDR1 SGHTA, CDR2 FQGNSA. This CDR3 contains 15 residues. The V segment lost 6 bases and the J segment 5 bases; nucleotides outside the gene matches: 8. CDR3 sequence reads: CASSQRTGRNEKLFF. The DNA of the CDR3 is TGTGCCAGCAGTCAAAGGACAGGGAGAAATGAAAAACTGTTTTTT.

The V and J genes are TRBV5-1 and TRBJ2-1; 8 bases are a match to TRBD1. V was pared by 4 bases and J by 3 bases, with 9 bases of the junction left unmatched. The CDR3 runs to 16 residues. Per the germline V gene, CDR1 is SGHRS and CDR2 is YFSETQ. CDR3 DNA: TGCGCCAGCAGCCTACAGGGGGGACGTCACTACAATGAGCAGTTCTTC. Amino acid sequence: CASSLQGGRHYNEQFF.

The CDR3 loop is CASGSGLAGVQDTQYF. In DNA, the CDR3 is TGTGCTAGTGGCTCCGGACTAGCGGGGGTCCAAGATACGCAGTATTTT. The J gene is TRBJ2-3, the V gene TRBV12-5; 13 nucleotides align to TRBD2. This CDR3 comprises 16 residues. V trimming: 6 bases; J trimming: 5 bases; junction bases outside the gene matches: 8. Per germline, CDR1 LGHNT and CDR2 FRNRAP.